Each of the 24 T cell receptor beta chains below was sequenced from the same sample in a study of cytomegalovirus exposure and HLA in healthy donors. Primers included in the PCR were 60 Vbeta and 13 Jbeta primers. The table came from immunoSEQ multiplex PCR; TCRdb's copy has only in-frame clones and leaves some out. The sample lists some 130,000 clones, 80% occurring once. Sequenced sample: PBMCs. Receptor source: a man younger than 45 in good health and CMV-seronegative.

The rearrangement uses TRBV6-6 and TRBJ1-1, with D possibly TRBD1 on 5 matching bases. CDR3 size: 14 residues. Germline values: CDR1 MNHNY, CDR2 SVGAGI (reference sequence). V was cut by 4 bases and J by 0 bases, with 9 bases left in between. The CDR3 spells CASSLGGVNTEAFF. The CDR3 bases are TGTGCCAGCAGTTTGGGGGGAGTGAACACTGAAGCTTTCTTT.

This sequence joins TRBV28 and TRBJ2-3; 10 bases are shared with TRBD1. The germline gives CDR1 MDHEN, CDR2 SYDVKM. The CDR3 sequence is 17 residues long. V was clipped by 6 bases and J by 6 bases; unmatched bases: 15. The CDR3 DNA sequence: TGTGCCAGCAGCACGTGGAACGGGGACAGGGGTCATGATACGCAGTATTTT. Its translation is CASSTWNGDRGHDTQYF. The full variable domain, its missing parts supplied by reference TRBV28 and TRBJ2-3, is DVKVTQSSRYLVKRTGEKVFLECVQDMDHENMFWYRQDPGLGLRLIYFSYDVKMKEKGDIPEGYSVSREKKERFSLILESASTNQTSMYLCASSTWNGDRGHDTQYFGPGTRLTVL.

The chain joins TRBV5-1 to TRBJ2-5; 7 bases map to TRBD1. The CDR3 loop spans 14 amino acids. Per the germline V gene, CDR1 is SGHRS and CDR2 is YFSETQ. V lost 5 bases, J lost 0 bases, and 4 bases stayed unmatched. CDR3: CASRAGGNQETQYF. In nucleotides, the CDR3 is TGCGCCAGCAGGGCAGGGGGAAACCAAGAGACCCAGTACTTC.

This rearrangement joins TRBV6-1 to TRBJ2-5; possible D gene TRBD1, 5 bases. Trimming removed 9 bases at V and 3 bases at J, with 14 bases between. Germline assignment: CDR1 MNHNS and CDR2 SASEGT. This CDR3 is built from 13 residues. The CDR3 reads CASTGRIEETQYF. CDR3 nucleotide sequence: TGTGCCAGTACAGGACGGATCGAAGAGACCCAGTACTTC.

This clone was observed a handful of times. The chain employs TRBV5-1 and TRBJ2-1, with 14 bases lining up with TRBD2. V gave up 4 bases and J gave up 7 bases; unmatched junction bases: 4. The CDR3 is made up of 15 amino acids. CDR1 is SGHRS, CDR2 YFSETQ, per germline. The CDR3 loop reads CASSIGTSGRNEQFF. In nucleotides, the CDR3 is TGCGCCAGCAGCATAGGGACTAGCGGGAGAAATGAGCAGTTCTTC.

The J gene is TRBJ1-1, the V gene TRBV29-1; TRBD1 matches 7 bases. Germline CDR1 and CDR2: SQVTM and ANQGSEA. Germline trimming cut 4 bases from V and 1 base from J; bases unmatched to any gene: 6. CDR3 length: 14 amino acids. Here the CDR3 DNA reads TGCAGCGTTGGGGCGGGGACAGCGAACACTGAAGCTTTCTTT. Encoded protein: CSVGAGTANTEAFF.

The rearrangement links TRBV5-8 to TRBJ1-2, with 9 bases matching TRBD1. The CDR3 runs to 15 residues. Losses at the gene ends were 0 bases for V and 4 bases for J; bases not matched to a gene: 4. CDR1 is SGHTS and CDR2 is YDEGEE in the germline V gene. CDR3 sequence: CASSLGDRVSYGYTF. The CDR3 DNA is TGTGCCAGCAGCTTGGGGGACAGGGTGAGCTATGGCTACACCTTC.

CDR3 DNA sequence: TGCGCCAGCAGCCAAGGGCAGGGGCCGAGCTCTGGAAACACCATATATTTT. This sequence encodes CASSQGQGPSSGNTIYF. The rearrangement links TRBV4-1 to TRBJ1-3, with D possibly TRBD1 on 6 matching bases. This CDR3 is 17 amino acids long. Between the trimmed V and J ends, which lost 1 base and 0 bases, there was a span of 13 bases. Germline CDR1 MGHRA, CDR2 YSYEKL.

The V and J genes are TRBV5-1 and TRBJ2-7; 7 bases agree with TRBD1. This CDR3 has 15 residues. V trimming: 1 base; J trimming: 2 bases; junction bases outside the gene matches: 6. Germline values: CDR1 SGHRS, CDR2 YFSETQ. The CDR3 DNA reads as TGCGCCAGCAGCTTGTATTCGCAGGGGGCCTACGAGCAGTACTTC. Its protein is CASSLYSQGAYEQYF.

The chain couples TRBV6-1 to TRBJ2-2; D possibly corresponds to TRBD1 (6 bases). The germline gives CDR1 MNHNS, CDR2 SASEGT. This CDR3 region has 14 residues. The V and J ends lost 4 bases and 6 bases respectively, with 12 bases between them. CDR3 in DNA: TGTGCCAGCAGTGCTACAGGGAGCTCCGGGGAGCTGTTTTTT. Protein sequence: CASSATGSSGELFF.

The chain is built from TRBV18 and TRBJ2-7, with 10 bases aligning to TRBD2. The CDR3 extends over 14 amino acids. With 2 bases clipped from V and 5 bases from J, the junction kept 3 bases outside the gene matches. Looked up from germline, CDR1 is KGHSH and CDR2 is LQKENI. The CDR3 nucleotides are TGTGCCAGCTCACCAGTCCTAGCGGGAGACGAGCAGTACTTC. As protein: CASSPVLAGDEQYF.

This clone was seen a few times. This chain uses TRBV5-6 with TRBJ1-1; D might be TRBD1 (6 bases). Germline CDR1 and CDR2: SGHDT and YYEEEE. Trimming pared 4 bases from V and 7 bases from J, leaving 26 bases between. CDR3 length: 17 residues. The CDR3 DNA reads as TGTGCCAGCAGCCCCAAACGAAACAGGGCCGGGAGGGGTGAAGCTTTCTTT. Protein product: CASSPKRNRAGRGEAFF.

This clone was counted once. The J gene is TRBJ2-5, the V gene TRBV6-6; D remains unclear. There are 14 residues in the CDR3. Germline CDR1 is MNHNY and CDR2 is SVGAGI (reference sequence). V lost 7 bases to trimming and J lost 3 bases, with 15 bases between them. The CDR3 bases are TGTGCCAGCATAAATAGTCAGGCTAAAGAGACCCAGTACTTC. Its translation is CASINSQAKETQYF.

The chain couples TRBV7-9 to TRBJ2-1; 10 bases agree with TRBD2. CDR1 is SEHNR, CDR2 FQNEAQ, per germline (reference sequence). The length of the CDR3 is 15 residues. Trimming at V came to 5 bases and at J to 1 base, leaving 2 bases not matched to a gene. The CDR3 DNA sequence: TGTGCCAGCAGCCCTAGCGGGAGTTCCTACAATGAGCAGTTCTTC. The encoded protein is CASSPSGSSYNEQFF.

The chain couples TRBV29-1 to TRBJ1-2; the match to TRBD1 covers 7 bases. V shed 7 bases, J shed 3 bases, and the junction held 8 bases outside the gene matches. This CDR3 region has 13 residues. Germline V gene data show CDR1 as SQVTM and CDR2 as ANQGSEA. In DNA, the CDR3 is TGCAGCGCCCCGACAGGGTACTACTATGGCTACACCTTC. This translates into CSAPTGYYYGYTF.

J is TRBJ2-1 and V is TRBV6-5; TRBD2 agrees at 8 bases. The CDR3 is made up of 15 amino acids. Germline assignment: CDR1 MNHEY and CDR2 SVGAGI. Trimming removed 8 bases from V and 8 bases from J; junction bases left unmatched: 14. The DNA for the CDR3 is TGTGCCAGCCGAAGAGCGGGAGAGGGTAGATATGAGCAGTTCTTC. It encodes CASRRAGEGRYEQFF.

The J gene is TRBJ1-2, the V gene TRBV30, with a tentative D call TRBD1 (5 bases). Trimming took 1 base from V and 8 from J, leaving 14 bases between them. This CDR3 has 13 residues. Germline V gene lookup returns CDR1 GTSNPN and CDR2 SVGIG (reference sequence). The CDR3 loop is CAWSGGLRQGYTF. CDR3 coding DNA: TGTGCCTGGAGTGGGGGACTTCGTCAGGGCTACACCTTC.

The chain combines TRBV7-9 with TRBJ2-2, with D unclear. The CDR3 runs 13 residues. V was cut by 6 bases and J by 4 bases, with 9 bases left in between. From germline, CDR1 is SEHNR and CDR2 FQNEAQ (reference sequence). The CDR3 coding sequence is TGTGCCAGCAGAGGTCAGGTCACCGGGGAGCTGTTTTTT. Translating gives CASRGQVTGELFF.

The chain is built from TRBV4-3 and TRBJ2-7, with D perhaps TRBD2 (6 bases). There are 13 residues in the CDR3. Between the trimmed V and J ends, which lost 6 bases and 2 bases, there was a span of 11 bases. Germline loops: CDR1 LGHNA, CDR2 YSLEER. CDR3 in amino acids: CASSRDSTYEQYF. In DNA form, the CDR3 reads TGCGCCAGCAGTCGGGACTCCACCTACGAGCAGTACTTC.

This chain connects TRBV5-6 to TRBJ1-3; 9 bases are a match to TRBD1. The V gene end was trimmed by 4 bases and the J gene end by 3 bases; junction bases not matched to a gene: 11. The CDR3 has 17 amino acids. CDR1 SGHDT and CDR2 YYEEEE come from the germline V gene. CDR3: CASSLRTGTGIGNTIYF. The CDR3 DNA follows: TGTGCCAGCAGCCTGCGGACCGGGACAGGGATTGGAAACACCATATATTTT.

The gene calls are TRBV27 and TRBJ1-1; D is uncertain. The V gene's germline CDR1 is MNHEY and CDR2 SMNVEV (reference sequence). Trimming removed 3 bases at V and 1 base at J, with 9 bases between. The CDR3 sequence is 14 residues long. CDR3 loop: CASSLAQRNTEAFF. The CDR3 coding sequence is TGTGCCAGCAGTTTGGCACAGAGGAACACTGAAGCTTTCTTT.

V and J are TRBV28 and TRBJ1-2; D not resolved. Trimming removed 5 bases from V and 7 bases from J, with 11 bases in between. Per the germline V gene, CDR1 is MDHEN and CDR2 is SYDVKM. The length of the CDR3 is 12 residues. CDR3 nucleotide sequence: TGTGCCAGCAGTCCCAGTGGCTGTGGCTACACCTTC. Translated, it gives CASSPSGCGYTF.

This clone has only one observation. The V gene is TRBV5-4, the J gene TRBJ1-4; D ambiguous. Trimming pared 4 bases from V and 5 bases from J, leaving 9 bases between. Germline V lookup: CDR1 SGHNT, CDR2 YYREEE (reference sequence). The CDR3 sequence is 13 residues long. The CDR3 is CASSEITNEKLFF. The CDR3 DNA sequence: TGTGCCAGCAGCGAAATTACAAATGAAAAACTGTTTTTT.

The chain recombines TRBV5-6 with TRBJ2-7; 8 bases are a match to TRBD1. The V segment lost 2 bases and the J segment 3 bases; nucleotides outside the gene matches: 13. CDR3 size: 17 residues. Germline lookup yields CDR1 SGHDT and CDR2 YYEEEE. The CDR3 DNA reads TGTGCCAGCAGCTTTTCGTTTCGGACAGGGTACTACTACGAGCAGTACTTC. The encoded protein is CASSFSFRTGYYYEQYF.